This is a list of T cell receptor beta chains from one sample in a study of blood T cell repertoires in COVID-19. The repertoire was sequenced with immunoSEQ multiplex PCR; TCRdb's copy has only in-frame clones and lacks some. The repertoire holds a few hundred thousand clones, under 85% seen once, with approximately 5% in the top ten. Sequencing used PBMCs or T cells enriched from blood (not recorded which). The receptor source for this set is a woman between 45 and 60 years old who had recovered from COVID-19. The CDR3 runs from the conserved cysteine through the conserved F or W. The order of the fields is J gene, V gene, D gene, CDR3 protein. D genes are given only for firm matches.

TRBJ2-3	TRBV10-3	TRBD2	CAISVGSGERNTQYF
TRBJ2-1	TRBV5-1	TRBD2	CASSLGRLAGGPSSSYNEQFF
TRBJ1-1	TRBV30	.	CAWSPGGNTEAFF
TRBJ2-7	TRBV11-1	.	CASSLGEEQYF
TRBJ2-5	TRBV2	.	CASSIGTLKETQYF
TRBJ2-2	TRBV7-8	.	CASSPFPANTGELFF
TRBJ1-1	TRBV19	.	CASSIADIFPEAFF
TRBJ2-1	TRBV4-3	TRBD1	CASSQDRGVSYNEQFF
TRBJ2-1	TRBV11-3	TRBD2	CASSTGLAGMGVDEQFF
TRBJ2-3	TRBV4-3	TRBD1	CASSQEGTGGVDTQYF
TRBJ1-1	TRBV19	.	CASSWLRQNTEAFF
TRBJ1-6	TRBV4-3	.	CASSQDHTDYNSPLHF
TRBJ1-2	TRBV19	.	CASNHGGTVTNYGYTF
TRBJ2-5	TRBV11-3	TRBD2	CASSPGLAETQYF
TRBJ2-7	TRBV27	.	CASSLLTHAGYEQYF
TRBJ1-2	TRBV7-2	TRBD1	CASSPAGQGFGYTF
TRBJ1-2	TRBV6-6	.	CASSYGGFPGYTF